Reported below is one T cell receptor (beta chain). Its antigen is unidentified. With 9 bases removed from V and 3 bases from J, the gap between germline ends came to 20 bases. This CDR3 is built from 15 residues. Germline CDR1 is MDHEN and CDR2 is SYDVKM. Sequencing was limited to surgery cases with top T cell transcript signatures in brain tissue. At least one anti-epileptic drug was given before surgery. Only in-frame clones appear in the TCRdb table, and some are missing; sequencing was by immunoSEQ multiplex PCR. Of about 40,000 clones listed, approximately 90% are singletons. These data originate in a study of brain T cells in children with intractable seizures. Study-level results: Pre- and post-surgery blood differed in depth, so pre-surgery absences may be undersampling.

The chain combines TRBV28 with TRBJ1-2; tentatively, D is TRBD1 (5 bases). The sequences come from peripheral blood, collected at surgery. The clonotype was recovered from a girl aged 2 to 9 with tuberous sclerosis and intractable seizures. The CDR3 loop is CASLRRGLRDYGYTF. The CDR3 coding sequence is TGTGCCAGTCTTAGGCGGGGGTTGAGGGACTATGGCTACACCTTC.